This entry lists 13 T cell receptor beta chains sequenced from one sample in a study of Ad26.COV2.S vaccination and SARS-CoV-2 variants. Sequencing was performed with immunoSEQ multiplex PCR; in TCRdb, only in-frame clones are kept and a portion is missing. The table lists some 460,000 clones, 80% to 90% of them singletons. The treatment here: around 19 received Ad26.COV2.S at low or high dose, single or two shots; about 5 received placebo; per-sample allocation not given. Following the first vaccine or placebo injection, samples were taken on day 63. The sample here was peripheral blood, taken in a trial of Ad26.COV2.S vaccine versus placebo. These receptors originate from a person between 18 and 60 years old who received the Ad26.COV2.S COVID-19 vaccine or a placebo.

The chain combines TRBV2 with TRBJ1-2; 8 bases fit TRBD1. J gave up 6 bases and V 6 bases, and 9 bases lay outside the gene matches. CDR3 length: 14 amino acids. Germline V gene sequence: CDR1 SNHLY, CDR2 FYNNEI. The CDR3, as DNA: TGTGCCAGCAGGCGGGACAGGCCATCTCATGGCTACACCTTC. Its translation is CASRRDRPSHGYTF.

Of note for this clone: At one of its ends the junction is not consistent with the germline gene, which may arise from a read error. The chain is built from TRBV18 and TRBJ2-5; 8 nucleotides line up with TRBD1. The CDR3 has 15 amino acids. Germline V lookup: CDR1 KGHSH, CDR2 LQKENI. Here the CDR3 reads CASSAPGQAKETQYF. The DNA of the CDR3 is TGTGCCAGCTCAGCACCGGGACAGGCCAAAGAGACCCAGTACTTC.

The V gene is TRBV6-5, the J gene TRBJ1-4; maybe TRBD1 (5 bases). Germline lookup yields CDR1 MNHEY and CDR2 SVGAGI. V was cut by 10 bases and J by 2 bases, with 14 bases left in between. The CDR3 consists of 14 residues. This CDR3 is CATGRGSTNEKLFF. The CDR3 bases are TGTGCCACCGGGAGGGGTTCCACTAATGAAAAACTGTTTTTT.

The chain is built from TRBV27 and TRBJ2-5; 12 positions agree with TRBD2. Per the germline V gene, CDR1 is MNHEY and CDR2 is SMNVEV (reference sequence). The CDR3 runs 19 residues. J gave up 0 bases and V 2 bases, and 10 bases lay outside the gene matches. The DNA for the CDR3 is TGTGCCAGCAGTTTAGTTCGGCTAGCGGGAGGGCCGGACCAAGAGACCCAGTACTTC. This codes for CASSLVRLAGGPDQETQYF.

V and J are TRBV5-1 and TRBJ2-1; D perhaps matches TRBD2 (6 bases). Trimming stripped 7 bases from V and 4 bases from J, with 15 bases between. The CDR3 consists of 14 residues. The germline gives CDR1 SGHRS, CDR2 YFSETQ. CDR3 in DNA: TGCGCCAGCGGAGGAGGGGCTGGATACAATGAGCAGTTCTTC. Translation: CASGGGAGYNEQFF.

The V call is TRBV19, the J call TRBJ2-7; the match to TRBD1 covers 9 bases. Germline CDR1 is LNHDA and CDR2 is SQIVND (reference sequence). The CDR3 consists of 16 residues. Trimming took 9 bases from V and 0 from J; bases not matched to a gene: 12. The CDR3 loop is CASSPGTGLNSYEQYF. The CDR3 DNA is TGTGCCAGCAGTCCCGGGACAGGGTTAAACTCCTACGAGCAGTACTTC.

The genes are TRBV3-1 (or the pseudogene TRBV3-2) and TRBJ2-1, with a weak D call TRBD1 (5 bases). The CDR3 sequence is 15 residues long. V lost 1 base and J lost 0, with 7 bases in between. Germline CDR1 LGHDT, CDR2 YNNKEL (reference sequence). The CDR3 nucleotides read TGTGCCAGCAGCCAAGTTGACAGCTCCTACAATGAGCAGTTCTTC. This codes for CASSQVDSSYNEQFF.

The V and J genes are TRBV2 and TRBJ2-7, with a weak D call TRBD1 (6 bases). Germline CDR1 SNHLY, CDR2 FYNNEI. The CDR3 consists of 13 residues. Trimming shortened V by 6 bases and J by 3 bases, and 12 bases separated the two germline ends. CDR3 sequence reads: CASRKEQGYEQYF. The CDR3 DNA sequence: TGTGCCAGCAGGAAAGAACAGGGCTACGAGCAGTACTTC.

J is TRBJ2-1 and V is TRBV6-6, with TRBD2 matching over 10 bases. CDR3 length: 15 residues. The junction had 5 bases not matched to a gene; V was cut back by 6 bases and J by 3 bases. The germline V gene encodes CDR1 MNHNY and CDR2 SVGAGI (reference sequence). The CDR3 sequence is CASSSKREGYNEQFF. For the CDR3, the DNA is TGTGCCAGCAGCTCTAAGCGGGAGGGCTACAATGAGCAGTTCTTC.

Notes on this clone: Other DNA sequences in the same sample also yield this CDR3. The genes are TRBV6-2 or TRBV6-3 and TRBJ2-3, with D perhaps matching TRBD2 (5 bases). This CDR3 spans 13 amino acids. Germline CDR1 MNHEY, CDR2 SVGEGT. Trimming took off 0 bases at V and 6 bases at J, with 7 bases between the two ends. The CDR3 here is CASSYSRGDTQYF. The DNA of the CDR3 is TGTGCCAGCAGTTACTCTCGCGGGGATACGCAGTATTTT.

The chain uses TRBV15 and TRBJ1-5; no reliable D call. Germline V lookup: CDR1 LNHNV, CDR2 YYDKDF (reference sequence). V was pared by 2 bases and J by 4 bases, with 3 bases between. This CDR3 spans 12 amino acids. The CDR3: CATSRRNQPQHF. DNA of the CDR3: TGTGCCACCAGCAGACGAAATCAGCCCCAGCATTTT.

This chain connects TRBV5-1 to TRBJ2-2; D might be TRBD1 (6 bases). Germline V gene sequence: CDR1 SGHRS, CDR2 YFSETQ. Between the trimmed V and J ends, which lost 9 bases and 1 base, there was a span of 10 bases. The CDR3 is made up of 13 amino acids. The CDR3 coding sequence is TGCGCCAACAGGGTCGGGAACACCGGGGAGCTGTTTTTT. Translated, it gives CANRVGNTGELFF.

The chain links TRBV18 to TRBJ2-7; D is unclear. Trimming took 1 base from V and 2 from J, leaving 12 bases between them. CDR3 length: 15 amino acids. Germline CDR1 KGHSH, CDR2 LQKENI. CDR3 protein: CASSPLKSSAYEQYF. The CDR3 bases are TGTGCCAGCTCACCACTCAAATCCAGTGCCTACGAGCAGTACTTC.